This section outlines one T cell receptor (beta chain) sequence together with its context. CDR1 is MNHEY, CDR2 SMNVEV, per germline (reference sequence). This CDR3 has 19 residues. J gave up 3 bases and V 5 bases, and 17 bases lay outside the gene matches. This entry belongs to a study of blood T cell repertoires in COVID-19. Study information: Specimens from acute and convalescent COVID-19 originated in the United States, Italy and Spain. Nucleic acid was either cDNA or gDNA, and it came from T cells, B-cell-depleted T cells, or PBMCs.

In the original analysis: From reference gene primer amplification, estimates of nucleated cell counts were derived. TCRdb's copy holds only in-frame clones and misses some; the assay was immunoSEQ multiplex PCR. D and trimming were read from the DNA, whereas the V and J calls and clone size are those reported in that table. Of approximately 67,000 clones detected, 87% appear once; the ten largest clones hold 5.2%. The rearrangement joins TRBV27 to TRBJ1-4, with 8 nucleotides matching TRBD1. This TCR came from a man aged 45-60 years with active COVID-19. The sequenced sample consisted of peripheral blood. CDR3 DNA: TGTGCCAGCAGTCTTGGGGCGGCGGCAGGGGGCGCTCCTAATGAAAAACTGTTTTTT. Translated, it gives CASSLGAAAGGAPNEKLFF.